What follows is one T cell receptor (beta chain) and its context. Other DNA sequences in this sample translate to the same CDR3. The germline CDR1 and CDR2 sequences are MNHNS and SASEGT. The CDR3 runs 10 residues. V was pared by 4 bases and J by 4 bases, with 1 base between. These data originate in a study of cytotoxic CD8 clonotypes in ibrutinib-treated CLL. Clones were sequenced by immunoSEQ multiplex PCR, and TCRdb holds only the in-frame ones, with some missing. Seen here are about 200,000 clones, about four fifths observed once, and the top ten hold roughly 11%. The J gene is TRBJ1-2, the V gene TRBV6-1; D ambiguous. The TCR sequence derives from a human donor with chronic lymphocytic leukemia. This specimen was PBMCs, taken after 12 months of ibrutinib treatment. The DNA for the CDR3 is TGTGCCAGCAGTGCCTATGGCTACACCTTC. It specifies CASSAYGYTF.